The clone carrying this TCR beta chain has just one count. As yet, its antigen is unknown. An end of the junction differs from the germline gene, which may be a read error. This table comes from immunoSEQ multiplex PCR, and its TCRdb copy is limited to in-frame clones, with some not included. The sample holds some 160,000 clones; 88% are singletons and the top ten take around 6%. Per the germline V gene, CDR1 is SGHDT and CDR2 is YYEEEE. There are 13 residues in the CDR3. This sample is drawn from a study of T cell responses to AZD1222 COVID-19 vaccine. General study results and limits: Unmutated variant regions reportedly attract nearly half of all spike-specific TCRs. There were vaccine-associated CD4 TCRs across spike, dominant at 160-218 and 743-854. The donor cohort was predominantly white British with a female majority, and clonal diversity may have been underestimated.

The chain uses TRBV5-6 and TRBJ1-2, with D possibly matching TRBD1 (5 bases). The sample consisted of peripheral blood, taken on day 0 of AZD1222 vaccination. This clonotype originated in an adult in good health. CDR3 protein: CASSLGGRVPPNF. The CDR3 nucleotides are TGTGCCAGCAGCTTGGGAGGCAGGGTCCCTCCTAACTTC.